The rows below give T cell receptor beta chains drawn from one sample of a study of OX40 agonist ivuxolimab in advanced cancers. The assay was immunoSEQ multiplex PCR, and TCRdb's table has in-frame clones only and misses some. This repertoire shows around 33,000 clones, approximately 82% found once; its top ten account for roughly 2.5%. The starting material was CD4+ or CD8+ T cells sorted from blood, obtained in a trial of the OX40 agonist ivuxolimab. These receptors all come from an adult with an advanced solid tumor such as melanoma, head and neck, liver or kidney cancer. The conserved cysteine and the conserved F or W are not part of the CDR3 here. Fields, in order: V gene, CDR3 protein.

v_gene: TRBV5-6
CDR3aa: ASSLDRGTDTQY

v_gene: TRBV28
CDR3aa: ATLIRQANYGYT

v_gene: TRBV7-6
CDR3aa: ASSLVSVFRSNSPLH

v_gene: TRBV11-2
CDR3aa: ASSSQDTEAF

v_gene: TRBV19
CDR3aa: ASSMPSAGGGETQY

v_gene: TRBV11-2
CDR3aa: ASSLFGTDNEQF

v_gene: TRBV16
CDR3aa: ASSQGEDYGYT

v_gene: TRBV11-2
CDR3aa: ASSTGQGLWTDTQY

v_gene: TRBV5-1
CDR3aa: ASSLGPRTEAF

v_gene: TRBV30
CDR3aa: AWDPPPLQADTQY

v_gene: TRBV19
CDR3aa: ASAGATNEKLF

v_gene: TRBV9
CDR3aa: ASSQLAGPQYEQY

v_gene: TRBV2
CDR3aa: ASSEQGRTDTQY

v_gene: TRBV4-2
CDR3aa: ASSPGGAGVYEQY

v_gene: TRBV11-3
CDR3aa: ASSRRGNEQF

v_gene: TRBV6-1
CDR3aa: ASSKIEGREKLF

v_gene: TRBV30
CDR3aa: ARGGQLNTEAF

v_gene: TRBV10-3
CDR3aa: AISEGQLYT

v_gene: TRBV30
CDR3aa: AWTSRRNTEAF

v_gene: TRBV4-2
CDR3aa: ASSQGEIRRSY

v_gene: TRBV5-4
CDR3aa: ASSRGTDYEQY

v_gene: TRBV27
CDR3aa: ASRLGGKGNEQF

v_gene: TRBV15
CDR3aa: ATSRDLGGKY

v_gene: TRBV7-6
CDR3aa: ASSVDREQPQH

v_gene: TRBV11-3
CDR3aa: ASSLGVGRDTQY

v_gene: TRBV5-1
CDR3aa: ASSPQSVGGTEAF

v_gene: TRBV19
CDR3aa: ASSIRGVNTEAF

v_gene: TRBV7-9
CDR3aa: ASRPNTDTQY

v_gene: TRBV6-5
CDR3aa: ASSYSGAEAF

v_gene: TRBV7-2
CDR3aa: ASSLGQYNEQF

v_gene: TRBV11-2
CDR3aa: ASSPDRAGYT

v_gene: TRBV10-3
CDR3aa: AISELGTSGSEGY

v_gene: TRBV30
CDR3aa: AWSPVAGRTDTQY

v_gene: TRBV5-6
CDR3aa: ASSFPDRANTIY

v_gene: TRBV7-7
CDR3aa: ASSLDPIVGELF

v_gene: TRBV19
CDR3aa: ASRDRGSTDTQY

v_gene: TRBV11-2
CDR3aa: ASSLLGTQITESEQF

v_gene: TRBV18
CDR3aa: ASSSTVSGVSYEQY